Following are 11 T cell receptor beta chains from one sample sequenced in a study of blood T cells in healthy people across ages. Sample-barcoded 5' priming and a J-beta primer mix drove a second PCR of roughly 7 to 11 cycles. TCRdb passed the 5' RACE reads through MiXCR, listing each CDR3 protein once. The profile shows approximately 830,000 distinct CDR3 sequences, around 68% of them singletons. The sample was blood. The receptors originated from a young man in good health.

As to this clonotype: Mismatch with germline at one junction end may stem from a read error. In DNA form, the CDR3 reads TGCGCCAGCAGCTCCCTTTCGGGGGTGGGAGAGATCCAGTACTTC. Protein sequence: CASSSLSGVGEIQYF. The chain employs TRBV4-3 and TRBJ2-5; D is perhaps TRBD2 (6 bases). This CDR3 is 15 amino acids long. Germline V gene lookup returns CDR1 LGHNA and CDR2 YSLEER.

This rearrangement joins TRBV6-1 to TRBJ2-5; D is uncertain. The DNA end is more similar to TRBJ2-7, so the J call may be wrong. The CDR3 consists of 13 residues. The germline V gene encodes CDR1 MNHNS and CDR2 SASEGT. The DNA for the CDR3 is TGTGCCAGCAGTCGCCGACCGACCTACGAGCAGTACTTC. Translated, it gives CASSRRPTYEQYF.

Note on this clonotype: The junction departs from the called germline gene at one end, perhaps through a read error. V is TRBV27 and J is TRBJ2-3, with D perhaps matching TRBD2 (7 bases). This CDR3 contains 16 residues. Germline V lookup: CDR1 MNHEY, CDR2 SMNVEV (reference sequence). The CDR3 loop is CAGSLGGGGGSDTQYF. The DNA of the CDR3 is TGTGCCGGCAGTCTCGGTGGGGGGGGCGGGTCCGATACGCAGTATTTT.

This clonotype has just a few counts. The V and J genes are TRBV29-1 and TRBJ1-5; 11 positions agree with TRBD1. CDR3 length equals 13 residues. V gave up 7 bases and J gave up 6 bases; unmatched junction bases: 5. The V gene's germline CDR1 is SQVTM and CDR2 ANQGSEA. The CDR3 here is CSGGQGAGQPQHF. The CDR3 DNA reads TGCAGCGGAGGACAGGGGGCTGGTCAGCCCCAGCATTTT.

The rearrangement joins TRBV20-1 to TRBJ2-5; TRBD1 agrees at 8 bases. The germline V gene encodes CDR1 DFQATT and CDR2 SNEGSKA (reference sequence). V trimming: 0 bases; J trimming: 4 bases; junction bases outside the gene matches: 10. The CDR3 loop spans 16 amino acids. CDR3 in DNA: TGCAGTGCTAGAGATTCAGGGGGCCGGAGGGGAGAGACCCAGTACTTC. Its protein is CSARDSGGRRGETQYF.

The chain links TRBV6-5 to TRBJ1-1, with D possibly matching TRBD1 (5 bases). Germline CDR1 and CDR2: MNHEY and SVGAGI. Trimming cost V 2 bases and J 4 bases, with 8 bases left between them. This CDR3 has 13 amino acids. This CDR3 is CASSYGGATEAFF. The DNA of the CDR3 is TGTGCCAGCAGTTACGGGGGAGCCACTGAAGCTTTCTTT.

The CDR3 sequence is CASSGTGRSGYTF. CDR3 sequence (DNA): TGTGCCAGCAGCGGAACAGGGAGGAGTGGCTACACCTTC. The chain has TRBV7-3 and TRBJ1-2; D perhaps matches TRBD1 (6 bases). CDR1 is SGHTA and CDR2 is FQGTGA in the germline V gene. The CDR3 is 13 amino acids. Trimming removed 5 bases at V and 7 bases at J, with 14 bases between.

J is TRBJ2-7 and V is TRBV6-1; D is unclear. From germline, CDR1 is MNHNS and CDR2 SASEGT. The CDR3 covers 14 residues. V was cut by 6 bases and J by 7 bases, with 19 bases left in between. CDR3 nucleotide sequence: TGTGCCAGCAGAACTTGGTCCTCCTACAATGAGCAGTACTTC. This sequence encodes CASRTWSSYNEQYF.

The V call is TRBV12-3 or TRBV12-4, the J call TRBJ2-3; D gene uncertain. This CDR3 is 14 amino acids long. Trimming took off 6 bases at V and 0 bases at J, with 10 bases between the two ends. This CDR3 is CASRKSASTDTQYF. The CDR3 coding sequence is TGTGCCAGCAGAAAAAGCGCTAGCACAGATACGCAGTATTTT.

The chain links TRBV3-1 to TRBJ1-4, with TRBD1 as a possible D gene (6 bases). Deletions cut 2 bases from V and 5 bases from J, with 12 bases between. The length of the CDR3 is 15 residues. Germline V gives CDR1 LGHDT, CDR2 YNNKEL (reference sequence). In nucleotides, the CDR3 is TGTGCCAGCAGCCAACAGGGGCGGAGGAATGAAAAACTGTTTTTT. It encodes CASSQQGRRNEKLFF.

This clonotype was picked up one time. The V and J genes are TRBV9 and TRBJ2-2; 14 bases match TRBD2. J lost 7 bases, V lost 4 bases, and 15 bases had no gene match. CDR3 length equals 19 residues. The germline V gene encodes CDR1 SGDLS and CDR2 YYNGEE. CDR3 in amino acids: CASSTPGLAGATWNGELFF. CDR3 DNA: TGTGCCAGCAGCACTCCGGGACTAGCGGGGGCCACCTGGAACGGGGAGCTGTTTTTT. The variable domain in full, completed from reference TRBV9 and TRBJ2-2, reads DSGVTQTPKHLITATGQRVTLRCSPRSGDLSVYWYQQSLDQGLQFLIQYYNGEERAKGNILERFSAQQFPDLHSELNLSSLELGDSALYFCASSTPGLAGATWNGELFFGEGSRLTVL.